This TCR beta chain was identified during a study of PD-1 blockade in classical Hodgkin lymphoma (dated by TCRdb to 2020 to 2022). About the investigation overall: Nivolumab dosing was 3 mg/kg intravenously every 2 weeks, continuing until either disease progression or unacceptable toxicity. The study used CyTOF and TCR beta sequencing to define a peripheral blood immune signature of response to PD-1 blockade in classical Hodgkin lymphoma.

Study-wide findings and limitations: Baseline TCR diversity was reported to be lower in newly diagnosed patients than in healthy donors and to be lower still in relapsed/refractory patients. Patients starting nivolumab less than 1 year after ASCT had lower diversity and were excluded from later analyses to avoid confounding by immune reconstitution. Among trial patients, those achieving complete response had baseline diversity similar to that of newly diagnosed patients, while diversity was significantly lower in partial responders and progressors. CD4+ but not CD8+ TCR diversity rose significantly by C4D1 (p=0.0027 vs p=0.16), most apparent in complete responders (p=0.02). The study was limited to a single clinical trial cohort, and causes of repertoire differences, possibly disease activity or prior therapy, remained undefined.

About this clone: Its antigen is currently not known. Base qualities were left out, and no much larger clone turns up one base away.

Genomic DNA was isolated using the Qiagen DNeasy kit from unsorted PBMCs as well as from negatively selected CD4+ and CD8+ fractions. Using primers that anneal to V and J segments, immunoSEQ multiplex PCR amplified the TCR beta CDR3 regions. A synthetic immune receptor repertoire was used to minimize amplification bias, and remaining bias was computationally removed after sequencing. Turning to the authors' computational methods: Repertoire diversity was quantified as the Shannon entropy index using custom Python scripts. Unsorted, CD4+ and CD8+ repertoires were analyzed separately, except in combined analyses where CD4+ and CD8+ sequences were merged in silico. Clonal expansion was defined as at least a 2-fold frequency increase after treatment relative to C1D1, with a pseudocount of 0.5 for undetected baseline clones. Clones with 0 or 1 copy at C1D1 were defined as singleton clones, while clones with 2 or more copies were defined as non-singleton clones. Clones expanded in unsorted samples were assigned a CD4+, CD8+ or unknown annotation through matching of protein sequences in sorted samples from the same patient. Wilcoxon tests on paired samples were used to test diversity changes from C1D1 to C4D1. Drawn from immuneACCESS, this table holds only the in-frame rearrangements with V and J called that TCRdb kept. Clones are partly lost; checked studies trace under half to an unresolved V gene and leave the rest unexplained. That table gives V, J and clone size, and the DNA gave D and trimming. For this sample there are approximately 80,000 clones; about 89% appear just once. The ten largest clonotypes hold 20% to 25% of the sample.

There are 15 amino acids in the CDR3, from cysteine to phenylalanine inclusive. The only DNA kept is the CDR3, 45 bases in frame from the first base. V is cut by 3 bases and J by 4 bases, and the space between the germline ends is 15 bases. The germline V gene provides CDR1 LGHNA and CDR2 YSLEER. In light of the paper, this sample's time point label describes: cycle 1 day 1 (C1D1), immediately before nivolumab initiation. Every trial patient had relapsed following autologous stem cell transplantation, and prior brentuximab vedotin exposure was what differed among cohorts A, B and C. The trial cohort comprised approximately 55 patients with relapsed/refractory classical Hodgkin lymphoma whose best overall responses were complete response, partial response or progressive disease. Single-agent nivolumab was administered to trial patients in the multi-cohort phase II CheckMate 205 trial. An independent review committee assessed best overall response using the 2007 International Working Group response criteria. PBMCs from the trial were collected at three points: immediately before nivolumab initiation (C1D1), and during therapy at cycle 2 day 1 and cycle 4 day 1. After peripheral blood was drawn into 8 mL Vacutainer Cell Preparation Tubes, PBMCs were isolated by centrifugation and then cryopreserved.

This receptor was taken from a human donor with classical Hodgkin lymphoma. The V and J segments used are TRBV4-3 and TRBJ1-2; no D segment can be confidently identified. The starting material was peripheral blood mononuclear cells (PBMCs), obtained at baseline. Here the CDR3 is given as CASSQAADPLYGYTF. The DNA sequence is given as TGCGCCAGCAGCCAGGCGGCGGACCCCCTCTATGGCTACACCTTC.